A selection of T cell receptor beta chains follows, all from one sample in a study of radiotherapy plus CTLA-4 blockade in lung cancer. Data came from immunoSEQ multiplex PCR; TCRdb stores just in-frame clones and leaves some out. The sample shows around 20,000 clones, approximately 85% of them seen only once. This material consisted of peripheral blood, taken from a patient treated with radiotherapy plus ipilimumab. These receptors were taken from a human donor with non-small cell lung cancer whose response to radiotherapy plus ipilimumab could not be evaluated. The CDR3 runs from the conserved cysteine through the conserved F or W. A D gene is named only where the DNA matches it firmly. Only some rows state a clone size, as once, few, many or a class for expanded clones.

d_gene	abundance	v_gene	j_gene	CDR3aa	CDR3nt
-	few	TRBV27	TRBJ1-5	CARVGRTGLYSNQPQHF	TGTGCCAGGGTTGGGAGGACCGGACTTTATAGCAATCAGCCCCAGCATTTT
-	-	TRBV27	TRBJ2-7	CASAWGGDRIYEQYF	TGTGCCAGCGCTTGGGGGGGGGACAGGATCTACGAGCAGTACTTC
TRBD1	-	TRBV28	TRBJ1-2	CATIQGTDNYGYTF	TGTGCCACCATCCAGGGGACAGATAACTATGGCTACACCTTC
TRBD2	-	TRBV11-2	TRBJ2-7	CASSQTSARYEQYF	TGTGCCAGCAGCCAAACTAGCGCCCGCTACGAGCAGTACTTC
-	-	TRBV7-9	TRBJ2-1	CASSQTGVVGGNEQFF	TGTGCCAGCTCCCAAACGGGGGTAGTGGGGGGCAATGAGCAGTTCTTC
TRBD1	few	TRBV11-2	TRBJ2-2	CASSPRTGAGELFF	TGTGCCAGCAGCCCGAGGACAGGGGCCGGGGAGCTGTTTTTT
TRBD2	once	TRBV28	TRBJ2-5	CASSFEGGRLKTQYF	TGTGCCAGCAGTTTTGAGGGCGGGAGGCTGAAGACCCAGTACTTC
TRBD1	-	TRBV11-2	TRBJ1-3	CASSLGGTASGNTIYF	TGTGCCAGCAGCTTAGGTGGGACAGCCTCTGGAAACACCATATATTTT
TRBD2	few	TRBV4-1	TRBJ2-7	CASSPTAGGFTYEQYF	TGCGCCAGCAGCCCGACGGCGGGGGGGTTCACCTACGAGCAGTACTTC
-	-	TRBV6-5	TRBJ1-6	CASSYSKGSYNSPLHF	TGTGCCAGCAGTTACTCGAAGGGGTCCTATAATTCACCCCTCCACTTT
-	-	TRBV2	TRBJ2-2	CASTNGPNTGELFF	TGTGCCTCTACCAATGGGCCGAACACCGGGGAGCTGTTTTTT
-	-	TRBV7-8	TRBJ1-3	CASSRFTGSGNTIYF	TGTGCCAGCAGCCGTTTCACAGGCTCTGGAAACACCATATATTTT
-	few	TRBV21-1	TRBJ1-4	CASSRDHRGNNEKLFF	TGTGCCAGCAGCCGGGACCACCGGGGGAATAATGAAAAACTGTTTTTT
-	-	TRBV5-5	TRBJ1-6	CASSREGVMGSPLHF	TGTGCCAGCAGCCGGGAGGGGGTTATGGGTTCACCCCTCCACTTT
-	-	TRBV10-2	TRBJ2-7	CASSVFLNYEQYF	TGCGCCAGCAGTGTGTTCCTAAACTACGAGCAGTACTTC
-	once	TRBV5-4	TRBJ2-5	CASSGGSGETQYF	TGTGCCAGCAGCGGTGGTTCGGGAGAGACCCAGTACTTC
TRBD2	-	TRBV4-1	TRBJ2-1	CARGEAGLAAYNEQFF	TGCGCCAGGGGGGAGGCGGGACTAGCGGCTTACAATGAGCAGTTCTTC
-	-	TRBV27	TRBJ2-3	CASSQAQKAATQYF	TGTGCCAGCAGTCAGGCTCAGAAAGCGGCTACGCAGTATTTT
TRBD1	-	TRBV7-9	TRBJ2-6	CASRNTGGSLDYNVLTF	TGTGCCAGCAGAAATACAGGGGGTTCGCTGGATTACAACGTCCTGACTTTC
TRBD2	-	TRBV5-1	TRBJ2-7	CASSIQGLAGGEQYF	TGCGCCAGCAGCATACAGGGACTAGCGGGAGGCGAGCAGTACTTC
-	-	TRBV18	TRBJ1-5	CASSPGGYNQPQHF	TGTGCCAGCTCACCCGGGGGTTATAATCAGCCCCAGCATTTT
TRBD1	-	TRBV7-9	TRBJ2-2	CASRPQGRDTGELFF	TGTGCCAGCAGACCACAGGGGCGCGACACCGGGGAGCTGTTTTTT
TRBD1	-	TRBV4-1	TRBJ2-7	CASSQGPTGYRLISYEQYF	TGCGCCAGCAGCCAAGGACCGACAGGGTATCGGCTAATCTCCTACGAGCAGTACTTC
TRBD2	-	TRBV27	TRBJ2-5	CASSILAGGPETQYF	TGTGCCAGCAGCATACTAGCGGGAGGCCCGGAGACCCAGTACTTC
TRBD1	-	TRBV28	TRBJ1-2	CASNRDSLNYGYTF	TGTGCCAGCAATCGGGACAGTCTAAACTATGGCTACACCTTC
-	-	TRBV6-1	TRBJ2-1	CASRRAGATAEQFF	TGTGCCAGCAGGCGTGCCGGTGCGACAGCGGAGCAGTTCTTC
TRBD2	-	TRBV7-9	TRBJ2-1	CASSFTSGGAFNEQFF	TGTGCCAGCAGCTTCACGAGCGGGGGGGCGTTCAATGAGCAGTTCTTC
TRBD1	few	TRBV7-9	TRBJ2-1	CASSLLTGGINEQFF	TGTGCCAGCAGCTTGCTTACAGGGGGCATAAATGAGCAGTTCTTC
TRBD1	-	TRBV27	TRBJ1-2	CASSFRQGGGYTF	TGTGCCAGCAGTTTCCGACAGGGGGGGGGCTACACCTTC
TRBD1	-	TRBV11-2	TRBJ1-2	CASSNRGSNYGYTF	TGTGCCAGCAGCAACAGGGGATCTAACTATGGCTACACCTTC
TRBD1	-	TRBV7-2	TRBJ2-7	CASSLTGTDYIGQYF	TGTGCCAGCAGCTTAACTGGGACAGACTATATAGGGCAGTACTTC
-	-	TRBV4-1	TRBJ2-7	CASSQKVADPYEQYF	TGCGCCAGCAGCCAAAAGGTAGCGGACCCTTACGAGCAGTACTTC
-	-	TRBV7-5	TRBJ2-2	CASDGPGQGAPGELFF	TGTGCCAGCGATGGCCCGGGACAGGGGGCCCCCGGGGAGCTGTTTTTT
TRBD1	once	TRBV7-9	TRBJ2-1	CASSFATGAEQFF	TGTGCCAGCAGCTTTGCCACAGGGGCCGAGCAGTTCTTC
TRBD1	-	TRBV5-1	TRBJ2-2	CASSTGGRITGELFF	TGCGCCAGCAGCACAGGGGGAAGGATCACCGGGGAGCTGTTTTTT
-	once	TRBV14	TRBJ1-5	CASSQGRGGFQPQHF	TGTGCCAGCAGCCAAGGACGGGGGGGTTTTCAGCCCCAGCATTTT
TRBD1	-	TRBV7-8	TRBJ2-7	CASSEDRASSYEQYF	TGTGCCAGCAGCGAGGACAGGGCGAGCTCCTACGAGCAGTACTTC
TRBD2	-	TRBV7-2	TRBJ2-1	CASAPGGALRYEQFF	TGTGCCAGCGCCCCCGGGGGGGCTTTAAGGTATGAGCAGTTCTTC
TRBD2	-	TRBV4-1	TRBJ2-5	CASSGRGTSGQETQYF	TGCGCCAGCAGCGGAAGGGGGACTAGCGGCCAAGAGACCCAGTACTTC
-	once	TRBV5-1	TRBJ2-3	CASSLSASGTGQTQYF	TGCGCCAGCAGCTTAAGCGCTAGCGGGACAGGTCAGACGCAGTATTTT
TRBD1	-	TRBV25-1	TRBJ1-4	CASSDPGQGTEKLFF	TGTGCCAGCAGTGATCCGGGACAGGGGACTGAAAAACTGTTTTTT
TRBD2	-	TRBV6-1	TRBJ2-3	CASSEFGTSVADTQYF	TGTGCCAGCAGTGAATTCGGGACTAGCGTCGCAGATACGCAGTATTTT
-	-	TRBV7-9	TRBJ2-7	CASSLEREWRLSEQYF	TGTGCCAGCAGCTTAGAAAGGGAGTGGCGGCTAAGCGAGCAGTACTTC
-	-	TRBV6-5	TRBJ1-3	CASRPGRTGNTIYF	TGTGCCAGCAGACCCGGGAGAACTGGAAACACCATATATTTT
-	-	TRBV28	TRBJ2-4	CASGAAGVSKNIQYF	TGTGCCAGCGGGGCGGCAGGGGTCTCCAAAAACATTCAGTACTTC
TRBD1	-	TRBV7-9	TRBJ2-7	CASSRPGTVLREQYF	TGTGCCAGCAGCCGCCCCGGGACAGTTCTTCGTGAGCAGTACTTC
-	-	TRBV4-3	TRBJ2-5	CASSPGVAETQYF	TGCGCCAGCAGCCCCGGGGTGGCGGAGACCCAGTACTTC
TRBD1	-	TRBV7-9	TRBJ2-5	CASSLALETGEETQYF	TGTGCCAGCAGCTTAGCGTTAGAGACAGGGGAAGAGACCCAGTACTTC
TRBD1	-	TRBV2	TRBJ2-3	CACTTPEGTGGVTTQYF	TGTGCCTGTACTACCCCGGAAGGGACAGGGGGTGTAACTACGCAGTATTTT
TRBD2	-	TRBV27	TRBJ2-1	CASSSLGSGRVNEQFF	TGTGCCAGCAGTTCCCTTGGGAGCGGGAGGGTCAATGAGCAGTTCTTC
-	-	TRBV5-1	TRBJ2-1	CASSLYGGGLNEQFF	TGCGCCAGCAGCTTGTATGGGGGGGGCCTTAATGAGCAGTTCTTC
TRBD1	-	TRBV5-1	TRBJ2-1	CASSFRDRGYEQFF	TGCGCCAGCAGCTTTAGGGACAGGGGCTATGAGCAGTTCTTC
TRBD1	-	TRBV4-3	TRBJ2-7	CASSQAARGQGSGEQYF	TGCGCCAGCAGCCAAGCCGCCCGCGGACAGGGGTCGGGGGAGCAGTACTTC
-	-	TRBV6-6	TRBJ2-3	CASSYRGRADTQYF	TGTGCCAGCAGTTACAGGGGTCGCGCAGATACGCAGTATTTT
TRBD1	few	TRBV6-1	TRBJ2-1	CASSEGQGIYNEQFF	TGTGCCAGCAGCGAGGGACAGGGGATTTACAATGAGCAGTTCTTC